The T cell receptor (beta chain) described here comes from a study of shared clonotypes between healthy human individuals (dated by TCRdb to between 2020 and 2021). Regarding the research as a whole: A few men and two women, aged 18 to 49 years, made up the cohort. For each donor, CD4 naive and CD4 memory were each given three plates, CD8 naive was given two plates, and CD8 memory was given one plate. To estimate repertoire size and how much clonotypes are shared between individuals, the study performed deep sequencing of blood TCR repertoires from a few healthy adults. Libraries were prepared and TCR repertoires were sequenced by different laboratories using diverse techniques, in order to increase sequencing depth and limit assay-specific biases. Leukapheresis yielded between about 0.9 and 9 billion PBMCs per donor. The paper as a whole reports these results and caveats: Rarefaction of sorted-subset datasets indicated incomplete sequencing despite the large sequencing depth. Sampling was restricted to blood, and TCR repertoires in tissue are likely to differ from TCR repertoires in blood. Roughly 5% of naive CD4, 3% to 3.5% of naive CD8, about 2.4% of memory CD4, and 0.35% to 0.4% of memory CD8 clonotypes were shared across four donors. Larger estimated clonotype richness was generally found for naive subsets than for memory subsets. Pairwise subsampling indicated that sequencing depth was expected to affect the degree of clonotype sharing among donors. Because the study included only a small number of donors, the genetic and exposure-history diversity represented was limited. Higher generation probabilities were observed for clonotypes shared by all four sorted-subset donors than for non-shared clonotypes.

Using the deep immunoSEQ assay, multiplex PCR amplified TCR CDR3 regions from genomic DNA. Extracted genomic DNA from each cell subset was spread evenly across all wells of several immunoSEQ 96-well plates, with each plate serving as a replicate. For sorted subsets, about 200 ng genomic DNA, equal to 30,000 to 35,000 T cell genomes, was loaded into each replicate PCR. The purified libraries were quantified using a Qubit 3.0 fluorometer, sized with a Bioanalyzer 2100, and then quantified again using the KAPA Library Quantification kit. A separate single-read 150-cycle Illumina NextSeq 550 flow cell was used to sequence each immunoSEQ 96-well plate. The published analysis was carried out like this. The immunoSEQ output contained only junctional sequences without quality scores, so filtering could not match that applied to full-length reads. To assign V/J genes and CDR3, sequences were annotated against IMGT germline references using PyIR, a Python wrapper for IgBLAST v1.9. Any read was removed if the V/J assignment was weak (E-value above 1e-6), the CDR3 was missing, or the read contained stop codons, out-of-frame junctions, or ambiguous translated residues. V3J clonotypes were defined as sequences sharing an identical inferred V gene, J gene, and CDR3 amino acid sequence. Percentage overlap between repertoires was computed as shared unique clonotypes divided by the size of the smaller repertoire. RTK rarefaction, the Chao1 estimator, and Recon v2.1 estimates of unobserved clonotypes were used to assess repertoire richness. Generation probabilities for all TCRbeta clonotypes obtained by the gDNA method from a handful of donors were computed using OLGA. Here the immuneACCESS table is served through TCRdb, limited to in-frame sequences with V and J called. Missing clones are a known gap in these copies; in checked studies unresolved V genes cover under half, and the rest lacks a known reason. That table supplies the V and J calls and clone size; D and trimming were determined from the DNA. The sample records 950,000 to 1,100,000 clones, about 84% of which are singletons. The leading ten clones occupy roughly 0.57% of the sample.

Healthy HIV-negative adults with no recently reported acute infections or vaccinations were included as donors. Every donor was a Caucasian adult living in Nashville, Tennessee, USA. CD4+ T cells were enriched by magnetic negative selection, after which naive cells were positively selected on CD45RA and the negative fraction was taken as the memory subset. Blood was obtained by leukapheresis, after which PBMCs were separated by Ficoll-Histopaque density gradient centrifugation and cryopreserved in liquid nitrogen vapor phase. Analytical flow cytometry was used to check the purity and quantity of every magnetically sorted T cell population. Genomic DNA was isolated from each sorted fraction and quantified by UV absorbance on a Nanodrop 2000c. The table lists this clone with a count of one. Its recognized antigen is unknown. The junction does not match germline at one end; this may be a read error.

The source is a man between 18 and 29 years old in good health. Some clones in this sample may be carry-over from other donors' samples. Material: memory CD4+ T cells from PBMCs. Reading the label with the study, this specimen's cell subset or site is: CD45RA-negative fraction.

In nucleotides, the sequence is TGTGCCACCAGTAGCGGGAGGGCCGGAGAGACCCAGTACTTC. Its translation is CATSSGRAGETQYF. The rearrangement combines TRBV6-1 with TRBJ2-5; 11 bases in the middle match TRBD2. The CDR3 has 14 amino acids, counting the end cysteine and phenylalanine. The retained sequence is limited to the CDR3, 42 bases, with the frame set at the first base. CDR1 and CDR2 were assigned from the germline V gene as MNHNS and SASEGT.